This T cell receptor beta chain was profiled in a study of vaccination effects on CD4 cells after COVID-19 (dated 2022 in TCRdb). As for the study more broadly: Each participant got two doses of an mRNA SARS-CoV-2 vaccine, either BNT162b2 or mRNA-1273. In both COVID-19 convalescent patients and infection-naive vaccine recipients, the study compared SARS-CoV-2 spike-specific CD4+ TCR repertoires from before mRNA vaccination with those from after it. A total of 10 COVID-19 convalescent patients and 4 SARS-CoV-2-naive healthy vaccine recipients were included in the full study. Cultures from other donors in the study were sequenced with the Oncomine TCR Beta short-read assay on an Illumina iSeq 100. Broad study findings and their caveats: Among healthy vaccine recipients, nearly all vaccine-induced clones were SARS-CoV-2 mono-reactive, and just 1 of 255 was cross-reactive with common cold coronaviruses. Clones induced by infection and clones induced by vaccination both contracted markedly at late timepoints after vaccination, which fits with T cell responses waning over time. The study was limited by a small number of convalescent patients and lacked early post-infection timepoints.

CDR1 is given as MDHEN and CDR2 as SYDVKM, both from the germline V gene. The CDR3 numbers 18 residues from cysteine through phenylalanine. This entry keeps only the CDR3 DNA: 54 bases, framed from base 1. Trimmed from V: 1 base; trimmed from J: 3 bases; junction bases lacking a gene match: 12. The library was made by the immunoSEQ multiplex PCR assay. DNA from the cultured, isolated CD4+ T cells was subjected to TCR beta CDR3 sequencing. Regarding the original processing steps: Non-productive TCR sequences were removed and reads were trimmed to the CDR3 region, keeping CDR3s of at least 7 amino acids. Antigen-specific clonotypes were identified with the MANAFEST web app by comparing expansion in peptide wells against reference cultures. To count as positive, a clone had to show expansion at FDR<0.05 compared with the reference and with all other wells, an odds ratio above 5, and a frequency above 0.1% in two replicate wells. A clonotype was defined as cross-reactive if the clonotype was significantly expanded both in SARS-CoV-2 spike wells and in at least one common cold coronavirus spike condition. CDR3 similarity was assessed by Levenshtein distance using the stringdist R package, and unrooted trees were constructed with ape in R 3.6.1. TCRdb took this table from immuneACCESS and kept in-frame rearrangements with V and J called. Such tables lack part of the clones; where checked against another copy, unresolved V genes explain under half of the gap, and the rest is unexplained. The V and J calls and clone size are taken from that table; D and trimming were inferred from the DNA. This sample lists tens of thousands of clones; 55% to 75% were detected once. The ten most abundant clones make up 9.5% to 13% of the sample.

With respect to this clone: Its antigen remains undetermined. Base qualities are not recorded, but no much larger clone differs from it by a single base.

In the ViraFEST assay, PBMC were stimulated with viral peptide pools, and TCR sequencing was then used to find antigen-specific CD4+ T cell clonotypes based on their expansion. After approximately eleven days of culture, CD4+ T cells were isolated with the EasySep CD4+ T cell isolation kit. Healthy vaccine recipients had no prior SARS-CoV-2 infection, confirmed by negative nucleocapsid antibodies before and after vaccination. About 2.1 million PBMC per well were cultured in IMDM with roughly 5% human AB serum, around 9.1 IU/ml IL-2 and gentamicin, plus 10 ug/ml peptides. On days 3 and 7, half of the culture medium was replaced with fresh IL-2-containing medium. Each peptide stimulation condition was cultured in triplicate wells unless otherwise noted. Using Ficoll-Paque Plus gradient centrifugation, PBMC were separated from whole blood and then either used fresh or cryopreserved at -140C. The overlapping peptide pools covered the spike proteins of SARS-CoV-2 as well as those of the common cold coronaviruses HCoV-NL63, HCoV-OC43 and HCoV-229E. Genomic DNA was extracted from cultured CD4+ T cells with the QIAamp micro DNA kit.

The source of this sequence is a human donor who received a COVID-19 vaccine. This specimen was CD4+ T cells from PBMCs cultured with HCoV-NL63 spike peptides, taken before COVID-19 vaccination. The sample's cell subset or site, from its label and the paper: HCoV-NL63 spike overlapping peptide pool stimulation. This receptor chain uses TRBV28 and TRBJ2-7; 10 of the junction bases match TRBD2. The DNA reads as follows: TGTGCCAGCAGTTTATACCTAGCGGGAGCGGGGGGCGGCTACGAGCAGTACTTC. It specifies CASSLYLAGAGGGYEQYF.